This is a list of T cell receptor beta chains from one sample in a study of T-cell reconstitution after alpha-beta-depleted transplantation in children. TCRdb ran MiXCR on the PCR reads and lists one entry per CDR3 protein. The sample lists 700,000 to 950,000 distinct CDR3 sequences, approximately 15% occurring once. This sample comprised PBMCs, mostly from graft donor cells, obtained 360 days after TCRalphabeta/CD19-depleted stem cell transplant. These receptors were taken from a male patient aged 10 to 17 who had a stem cell transplant for acute lymphoblastic leukemia, so the T cells may come from the graft donor. Both conserved end residues are part of each CDR3. The D gene is left open where the match is weak. A row's size may be missing; if present it is once, few, many or a size class.

>.|.|TRBV20-1|TRBJ2-7
CSASWTVYEQYF
TGCAGTGCTAGTTGGACGGTCTACGAGCAGTACTTC
>.|few|TRBV13|TRBJ2-7
CASGWGESYEQYF
TGTGCCAGTGGGTGGGGTGAGAGCTACGAGCAGTACTTC
>TRBD2|many|TRBV20-1|TRBJ2-7
CSPTSGRRSMGYEQYF
TGCAGTCCCACTAGCGGGAGAAGGTCAATGGGGTACGAGCAGTACTTC
>.|few|TRBV5-1|TRBJ1-4
CASTWEEKLFF
TGCGCCAGCACTTGGGAAGAAAAACTGTTTTTT
>TRBD1|.|TRBV12-3/TRBV12-4|TRBJ2-7
CASSRDSPIYEQYF
TGTGCCAGCAGTCGGGACAGTCCCATCTACGAGCAGTACTTC
>.|.|TRBV10-3|TRBJ2-5
CAISVGAGAVETQYF
TGTGCCATCAGTGTGGGGGCGGGAGCTGTTGAGACCCAGTACTTC
>.|.|TRBV2|TRBJ1-1
CASSARVGMNTEAFF
TGTGCCAGCAGTGCCAGGGTGGGAATGAACACTGAAGCTTTCTTT
>TRBD2|.|TRBV5-5|TRBJ2-1
CASSRSGLAGVSNEQFF
TGTGCCAGCAGCCGATCAGGACTAGCGGGAGTCAGCAATGAGCAGTTCTTC
>.|.|TRBV28|TRBJ2-5
CASSFQGRGSTQYF
TGTGCCAGCAGTTTCCAGGGGCGCGGCTCGACCCAGTACTTC
>.|.|TRBV18|TRBJ2-3
CASSPPVSADTQYF
TGTGCCAGCTCACCACCGGTTTCGGCAGATACGCAGTATTTT
>.|.|TRBV6-1|TRBJ2-7
CASSERPGDTGEQYF
TGTGCCAGCAGCGAGAGGCCAGGGGATACGGGGGAGCAGTACTTC
>.|.|TRBV12-3/TRBV12-4|TRBJ1-6
CASSPWALGYSPLHF
TGTGCCAGCAGCCCGTGGGCGTTAGGTTATTCACCCCTCCACTTT
>TRBD1|many|TRBV12-3/TRBV12-4|TRBJ1-2
CASSPGQALSGYTF
TGTGCCAGCAGCCCCGGACAGGCACTCTCTGGCTACACCTTC